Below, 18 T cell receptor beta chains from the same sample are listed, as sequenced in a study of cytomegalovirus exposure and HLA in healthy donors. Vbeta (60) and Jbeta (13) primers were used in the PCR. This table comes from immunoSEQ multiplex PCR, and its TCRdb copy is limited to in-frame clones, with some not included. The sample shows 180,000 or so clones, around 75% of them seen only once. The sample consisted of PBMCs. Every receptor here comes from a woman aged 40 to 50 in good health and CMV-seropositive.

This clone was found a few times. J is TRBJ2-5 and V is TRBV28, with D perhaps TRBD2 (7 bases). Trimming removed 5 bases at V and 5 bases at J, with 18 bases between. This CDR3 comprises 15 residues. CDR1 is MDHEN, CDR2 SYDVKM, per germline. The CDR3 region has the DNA TGTGCCAGCAGTCCCGCCGGAGGGGGAGGGGAGACCCAGTACTTC. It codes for CASSPAGGGGETQYF.

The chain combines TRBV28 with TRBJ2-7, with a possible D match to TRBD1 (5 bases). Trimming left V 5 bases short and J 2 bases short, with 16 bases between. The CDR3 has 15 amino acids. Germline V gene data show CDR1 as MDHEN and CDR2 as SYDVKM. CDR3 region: CASSPFDRFTYEQYF. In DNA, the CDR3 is TGTGCCAGCAGTCCCTTCGACAGATTCACCTACGAGCAGTACTTC.

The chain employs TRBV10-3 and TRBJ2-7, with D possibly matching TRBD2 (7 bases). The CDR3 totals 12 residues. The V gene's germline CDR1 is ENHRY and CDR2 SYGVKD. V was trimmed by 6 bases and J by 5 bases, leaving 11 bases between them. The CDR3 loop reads CAIRREGDEQYF. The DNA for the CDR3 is TGTGCCATCAGGAGGGAGGGGGACGAGCAGTACTTC.

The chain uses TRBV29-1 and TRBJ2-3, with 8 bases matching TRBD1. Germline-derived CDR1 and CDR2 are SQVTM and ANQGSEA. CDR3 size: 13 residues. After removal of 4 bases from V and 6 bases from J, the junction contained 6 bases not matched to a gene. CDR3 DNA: TGCAGCGTTGTGGCAGGGGGCTGGGATACGCAGTATTTT. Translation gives CSVVAGGWDTQYF.

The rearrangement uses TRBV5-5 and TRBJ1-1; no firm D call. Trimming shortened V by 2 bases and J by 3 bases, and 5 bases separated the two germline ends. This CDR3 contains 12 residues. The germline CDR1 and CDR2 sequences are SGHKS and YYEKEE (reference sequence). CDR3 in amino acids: CASSFGYTEAFF. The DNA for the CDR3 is TGTGCCAGCAGCTTTGGCTACACTGAAGCTTTCTTT.

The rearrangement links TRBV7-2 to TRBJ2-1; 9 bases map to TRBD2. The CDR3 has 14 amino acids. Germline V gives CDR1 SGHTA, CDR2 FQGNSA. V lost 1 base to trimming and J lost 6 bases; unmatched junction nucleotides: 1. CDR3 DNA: TGTGCCAGCAGCTTAGGCGGGAGGGTCAATGAGCAGTTCTTC. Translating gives CASSLGGRVNEQFF.

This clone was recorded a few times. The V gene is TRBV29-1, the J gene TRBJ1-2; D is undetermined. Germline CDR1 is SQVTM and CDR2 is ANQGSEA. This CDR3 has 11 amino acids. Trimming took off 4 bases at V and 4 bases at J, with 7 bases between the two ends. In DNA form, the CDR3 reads TGCAGCGTTGCTACAGCCTATGGCTACACCTTC. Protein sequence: CSVATAYGYTF.

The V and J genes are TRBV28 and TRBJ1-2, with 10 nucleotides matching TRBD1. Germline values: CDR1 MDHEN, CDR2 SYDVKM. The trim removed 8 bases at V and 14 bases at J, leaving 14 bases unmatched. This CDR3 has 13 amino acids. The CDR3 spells CASDPRQGAATTF. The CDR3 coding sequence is TGTGCCAGCGACCCTCGACAGGGGGCGGCTACAACCTTC.

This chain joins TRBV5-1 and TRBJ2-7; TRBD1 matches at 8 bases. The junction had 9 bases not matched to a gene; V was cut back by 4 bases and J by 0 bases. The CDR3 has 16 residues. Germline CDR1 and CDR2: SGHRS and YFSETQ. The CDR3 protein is CASSPETGDFSYEQYF. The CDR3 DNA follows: TGCGCCAGCAGCCCGGAGACAGGGGATTTCTCCTACGAGCAGTACTTC. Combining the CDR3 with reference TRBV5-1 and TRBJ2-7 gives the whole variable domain KAGVTQTPRYLIKTRGQQVTLSCSPISGHRSVSWYQQTPGQGLQFLFEYFSETQRNKGNFPGRFSGRQFSNSRSEMNVSTLELGDSALYLCASSPETGDFSYEQYFGPGTRLTVT.

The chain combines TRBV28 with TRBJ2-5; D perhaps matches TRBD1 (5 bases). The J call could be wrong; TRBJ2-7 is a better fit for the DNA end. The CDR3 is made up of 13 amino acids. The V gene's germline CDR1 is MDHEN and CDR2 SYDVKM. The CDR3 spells CASHQQQQGEQYF. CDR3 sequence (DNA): TGTGCCAGCCATCAACAGCAGCAGGGCGAGCAGTACTTC.

CDR3 in DNA: TGTGCCATCAGCAAGCAAATCTCCAGGGGCTTCGAGGGACAGACCCAGTACTTC. This gives the protein CAISKQISRGFEGQTQYF. The V gene is TRBV10-3, the J gene TRBJ2-5; tentative D call: TRBD1 (6 bases). The CDR3 totals 18 residues. Trimming left V 6 bases short and J 6 bases short, with 29 bases between. Per germline, CDR1 ENHRY and CDR2 SYGVKD.

The CDR3 sequence is CASRLGAGGPGEQFF. CDR3 DNA: TGCGCCAGCAGACTCGGAGCGGGAGGGCCTGGTGAGCAGTTCTTC. The V gene is TRBV4-1, the J gene TRBJ2-1; 10 positions agree with TRBD2. V was clipped by 6 bases and J by 9 bases; unmatched bases: 11. The CDR3 contains 15 residues. Looked up from germline, CDR1 is MGHRA and CDR2 is YSYEKL.

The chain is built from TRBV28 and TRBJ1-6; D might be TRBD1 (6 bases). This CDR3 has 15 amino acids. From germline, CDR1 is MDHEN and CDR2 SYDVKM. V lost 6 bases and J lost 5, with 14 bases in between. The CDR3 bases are TGTGCCAGCAGCCAGGGGCCAAGCAATAATTCACCCCTCCACTTT. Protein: CASSQGPSNNSPLHF.

DNA of the CDR3: TGTGCCAGTAGTATGGTCCGGGACAGGGGAGGGCTTATGACCGGGGAGCTGTTTTTT. As protein: CASSMVRDRGGLMTGELFF. The rearrangement links TRBV19 to TRBJ2-2; TRBD1 aligns across 10 bases. The CDR3 spans 19 residues. CDR1 and CDR2 (germline): LNHDA, SQIVND (reference sequence). Germline trimming cut 3 bases from V and 5 bases from J; bases unmatched to any gene: 15.

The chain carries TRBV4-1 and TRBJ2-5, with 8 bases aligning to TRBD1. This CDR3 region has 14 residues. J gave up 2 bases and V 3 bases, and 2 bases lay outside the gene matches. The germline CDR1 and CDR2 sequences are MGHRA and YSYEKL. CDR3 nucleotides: TGCGCCAGCAGCCACGGGACAGGACAAGAGACCCAGTACTTC. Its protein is CASSHGTGQETQYF.

In DNA form, the CDR3 reads TGTGCCAGCAGTTCCGACAGGGGCTTTGTCGGGGAGCTGTTTTTT. As protein: CASSSDRGFVGELFF. The rearrangement joins TRBV27 to TRBJ2-2, with 8 bases matching TRBD1. The CDR3 length is 15 residues. The germline CDR1 and CDR2 sequences are MNHEY and SMNVEV (reference sequence). The J segment lost 7 bases and the V segment lost 4 bases, leaving 8 bases of the junction unmatched.

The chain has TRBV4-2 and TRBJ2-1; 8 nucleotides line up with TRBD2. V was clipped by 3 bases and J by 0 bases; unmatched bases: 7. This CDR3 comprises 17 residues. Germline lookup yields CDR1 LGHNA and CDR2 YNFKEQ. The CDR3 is CASSHSSSGNSYNEQFF. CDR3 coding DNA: TGTGCCAGCAGCCATTCCAGTAGCGGGAACTCCTACAATGAGCAGTTCTTC.

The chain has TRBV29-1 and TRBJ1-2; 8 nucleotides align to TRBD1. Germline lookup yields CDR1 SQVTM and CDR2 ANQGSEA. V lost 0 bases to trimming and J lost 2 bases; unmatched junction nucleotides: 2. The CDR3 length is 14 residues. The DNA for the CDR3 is TGCAGCGTTGAAGACAGGGGGCAGAACTATGGCTACACCTTC. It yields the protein CSVEDRGQNYGYTF.